Shown below are 8 T cell receptor beta chains from a single sample sequenced in a study of control samples from healthy donors and cancer patients. Some clones are missing from TCRdb's copy, which holds only in-frame ones; the method was immunoSEQ multiplex PCR. The table shows approximately 120,000 clones, with around 90% occurring only once. The sequenced material came from blood. These receptors originate from a man aged 40-55 years in good health.

The chain links TRBV7-2 to TRBJ2-5; 12 bases map to TRBD2. The CDR3 is 17 amino acids. Germline CDR1 and CDR2: SGHTA and FQGNSA. V trimming: 1 base; J trimming: 5 bases; junction bases outside the gene matches: 8. The CDR3 spells CASSLEASGGAWETQYF. For the CDR3, the DNA is TGTGCCAGCAGCTTAGAAGCTAGCGGGGGGGCGTGGGAGACCCAGTACTTC.

The CDR3 DNA reads TGCGCCAGCAGCCCAGAGGGGGTCCCACGGGGGCTGGGCGGCTACACCTTC. It translates to CASSPEGVPRGLGGYTF. This chain links TRBV4-1 with TRBJ1-2; TRBD1 is a possible D gene (6 bases). The germline V gene encodes CDR1 MGHRA and CDR2 YSYEKL. This CDR3 contains 17 residues. Between the trimmed V and J ends, which lost 4 bases and 8 bases, there was a span of 26 bases.

The chain carries TRBV7-2 and TRBJ2-3, with TRBD2 identical over 15 bases. V gave up 1 base and J gave up 0 bases; unmatched junction bases: 5. The CDR3 sequence is 19 residues long. Looked up from germline, CDR1 is SGHTA and CDR2 is FQGNSA. The CDR3 loop is CASSLVSGTSGGSTDTQYF. The CDR3 coding sequence is TGTGCCAGCAGCTTAGTGAGTGGGACTAGCGGGGGGAGCACAGATACGCAGTATTTT.

This clone was found once. The chain recombines TRBV7-8 with TRBJ1-3; 7 bases agree with TRBD1. Germline lookup yields CDR1 SGHVS and CDR2 FQNEAQ. Trimming at V came to 5 bases and at J to 4 bases, leaving 8 bases not matched to a gene. This CDR3 spans 15 amino acids. CDR3 residues: CASSPRTGKGNTIYF. CDR3 nucleotides: TGTGCCAGCAGCCCCCGGACAGGAAAAGGAAACACCATATATTTT.

The CDR3 protein is CASSPGYGYTF. The CDR3 bases are TGCGCCAGCTCACCGGGATATGGCTACACCTTC. V is TRBV10-1 and J is TRBJ1-2, with unresolved D. The V gene's germline CDR1 is WNHNN and CDR2 SYGVQD (reference sequence). Trimming removed 8 bases from V and 5 bases from J, with 9 bases in between. The CDR3 is 11 amino acids.

DNA of the CDR3: TGTGCCAGCAGCTTAGTTGGGACTTACTATGGCTACACCTTC. Translated: CASSLVGTYYGYTF. The chain employs TRBV7-9 and TRBJ1-2; the D gene is possibly TRBD1 (5 bases). V shed 1 base and J shed 3 bases, with 9 bases lying between them. The CDR3 extends over 14 amino acids. CDR1 is SEHNR and CDR2 is FQNEAQ in the germline V gene (reference sequence).

The V call is TRBV6-4, the J call TRBJ2-7; D not resolved. CDR1 is MRHNA, CDR2 SNTAGT, per germline. The CDR3 extends over 14 amino acids. V gave up 4 bases and J gave up 0 bases, with 10 bases separating them. The DNA of the CDR3 is TGTGCCAGCAGTGTAGACGGATTCTCCTACGAGCAGTACTTC. Protein product: CASSVDGFSYEQYF.

The chain carries TRBV5-4 and TRBJ2-5, with 8 bases aligning to TRBD1. The junction had 4 bases not matched to a gene; V was cut back by 4 bases and J by 2 bases. CDR1 is SGHNT, CDR2 YYREEE, per germline (reference sequence). The CDR3 consists of 14 residues. The CDR3 protein is CASSGDRLQETQYF. CDR3 DNA sequence: TGTGCCAGCAGCGGGGACAGGTTACAAGAGACCCAGTACTTC.